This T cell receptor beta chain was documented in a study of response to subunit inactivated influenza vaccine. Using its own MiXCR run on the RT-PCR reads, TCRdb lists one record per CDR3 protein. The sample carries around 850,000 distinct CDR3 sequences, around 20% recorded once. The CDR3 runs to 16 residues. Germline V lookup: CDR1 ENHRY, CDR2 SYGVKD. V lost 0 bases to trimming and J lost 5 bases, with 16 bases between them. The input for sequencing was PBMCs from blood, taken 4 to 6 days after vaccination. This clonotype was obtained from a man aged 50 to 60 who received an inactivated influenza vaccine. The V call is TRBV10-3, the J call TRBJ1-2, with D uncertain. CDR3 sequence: CAISESTGRQSYGYTF. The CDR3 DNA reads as TGTGCCATCAGTGAGTCGACGGGAAGACAATCTTATGGCTACACCTTC.